These T cell receptor beta chains were read from a single sample in a study of cytomegalovirus exposure and HLA in healthy donors. Some clones are missing from TCRdb's copy, which holds only in-frame ones; the method was immunoSEQ multiplex PCR. This table holds about 130,000 clones, 75% to 90% found once. The sample comprised PBMCs. These receptors came from a woman in her thirties in good health and CMV-seropositive. The CDR3 runs from the conserved cysteine through the conserved F or W. The D gene is left open where the match is weak. Clone size, where shown, is once, few, many, or a class for clones that have expanded.

clone_size: -
v_call: TRBV2
d_call: -
j_call: TRBJ2-1
cdr3_nt: TGTGCCAGCAGTGATTTGGAGACCTTCGATGAGCAGTTCTTC
cdr3_aa: CASSDLETFDEQFF

clone_size: -
v_call: TRBV28
d_call: TRBD1
j_call: TRBJ1-2
cdr3_nt: TGTGCCAGCAGTTGGGACAGGGGATTAGGATACACCTTC
cdr3_aa: CASSWDRGLGYTF

clone_size: -
v_call: TRBV27
d_call: TRBD1
j_call: TRBJ1-2
cdr3_nt: TGTGCCAGCAGTTCTCTCACGGGACAGGCTAACTATGGCTACACCTTC
cdr3_aa: CASSSLTGQANYGYTF

clone_size: -
v_call: TRBV28
d_call: TRBD2
j_call: TRBJ2-7
cdr3_nt: TGTGCCAGCAGATTCGGGACTAGCGGGAGGTACGAGCAGTACTTC
cdr3_aa: CASRFGTSGRYEQYF

clone_size: -
v_call: TRBV5-1
d_call: TRBD1
j_call: TRBJ1-4
cdr3_nt: TGCGCCAGCAGCCCAAACGCCGGGACAGCTAATGAAAAACTGTTTTTT
cdr3_aa: CASSPNAGTANEKLFF

clone_size: -
v_call: TRBV4-1
d_call: -
j_call: TRBJ2-2
cdr3_nt: TGCGCCAGCAGCCCGACAGGGAACACCGGGGAGCTGTTTTTT
cdr3_aa: CASSPTGNTGELFF

clone_size: -
v_call: TRBV5-1
d_call: -
j_call: TRBJ2-7
cdr3_nt: TGCGCCAGCAGACGTGAGCAGGCAGTCGAGCAGTACTTC
cdr3_aa: CASRREQAVEQYF

clone_size: -
v_call: TRBV6-1
d_call: -
j_call: TRBJ2-7
cdr3_nt: TGTGCCAGCACCTCCCAGTACTCCTACGAGCAGTACTTC
cdr3_aa: CASTSQYSYEQYF

clone_size: -
v_call: TRBV6-5
d_call: -
j_call: TRBJ1-2
cdr3_nt: TGTGCCAGCAGTTATCGGCAGGGGAATGGCTACACCTTC
cdr3_aa: CASSYRQGNGYTF

clone_size: -
v_call: TRBV5-1
d_call: -
j_call: TRBJ2-2
cdr3_nt: TGCGCCAGCAGCTTCATCAACACCGGGGAGCTGTTTTTT
cdr3_aa: CASSFINTGELFF

clone_size: few
v_call: TRBV7-9
d_call: -
j_call: TRBJ1-1
cdr3_nt: TGTGCCAGCAGCCCCCGGACAGCAAACACTGAAGCTTTCTTT
cdr3_aa: CASSPRTANTEAFF

clone_size: -
v_call: TRBV27
d_call: -
j_call: TRBJ2-7
cdr3_nt: TGTGCCAGCAGTCTGCGGGTAGAGAACTCCTACGAGCAGTACTTC
cdr3_aa: CASSLRVENSYEQYF

clone_size: -
v_call: TRBV29-1
d_call: TRBD1
j_call: TRBJ2-7
cdr3_nt: TGCAGCGTTGAAGATCGGGACAGGAGTCACTACGAGCAGTACTTC
cdr3_aa: CSVEDRDRSHYEQYF

clone_size: -
v_call: TRBV6-6
d_call: -
j_call: TRBJ2-7
cdr3_nt: TGTGCCAGCAGTTACTCGAACCCCCTCCTAGACGAGCAGTACTTC
cdr3_aa: CASSYSNPLLDEQYF

clone_size: -
v_call: TRBV5-6
d_call: -
j_call: TRBJ2-5
cdr3_nt: TGTGCCAGCAGCTTGGGTACATCAGGGGCGAGAGAGACCCAGTACTTC
cdr3_aa: CASSLGTSGARETQYF

clone_size: -
v_call: TRBV29-1
d_call: -
j_call: TRBJ2-3
cdr3_nt: TGCAGCGTCGGACACCTCACAGATACGCAGTATTTT
cdr3_aa: CSVGHLTDTQYF

clone_size: -
v_call: TRBV29-1
d_call: -
j_call: TRBJ2-7
cdr3_nt: TGCAGCGTTGGGACAACCTACGAGCAGTACTTC
cdr3_aa: CSVGTTYEQYF

clone_size: -
v_call: TRBV5-6
d_call: TRBD1
j_call: TRBJ2-1
cdr3_nt: TGTGCCAGCAGCTTTGGCAGGGGGCCCGGCAATGAGCAGTTCTTC
cdr3_aa: CASSFGRGPGNEQFF

clone_size: -
v_call: TRBV19
d_call: -
j_call: TRBJ1-2
cdr3_nt: TGTGCCAGTAGGCTAGACGGAACCTATGGCTACACCTTC
cdr3_aa: CASRLDGTYGYTF

clone_size: -
v_call: TRBV2
d_call: TRBD2
j_call: TRBJ2-7
cdr3_nt: TGTGCCTCCACATTCCTAGCGGGGAACTACGAGCAGTACTTC
cdr3_aa: CASTFLAGNYEQYF

clone_size: -
v_call: TRBV7-9
d_call: -
j_call: TRBJ2-5
cdr3_nt: TGTGCCAGCGGGGCGTTCCAAGAGACCCAGTACTTC
cdr3_aa: CASGAFQETQYF

clone_size: once
v_call: TRBV4-1
d_call: -
j_call: TRBJ2-7
cdr3_nt: TGCGCCAGCAGCCAAGATCTGGGGACTCCCTACGAGCAGTACTTC
cdr3_aa: CASSQDLGTPYEQYF

clone_size: once
v_call: TRBV2
d_call: -
j_call: TRBJ2-5
cdr3_nt: TGTGCCAGCAGTCAGGAATCACGAGGGATCCAAGAGACCCAGTACTTC
cdr3_aa: CASSQESRGIQETQYF

clone_size: -
v_call: TRBV6-1
d_call: -
j_call: TRBJ2-7
cdr3_nt: TGTGCCAGCAGGGACAGACCCTACGAGCAGTACTTC
cdr3_aa: CASRDRPYEQYF

clone_size: -
v_call: TRBV5-1
d_call: TRBD1
j_call: TRBJ1-4
cdr3_nt: TGCGCCAGCAGCTTAGAAGGGACAGGGGAAGAAAAACTGTTTTTT
cdr3_aa: CASSLEGTGEEKLFF

clone_size: -
v_call: TRBV28
d_call: TRBD2
j_call: TRBJ2-1
cdr3_nt: TGTGCCAGCAGTTTAGGCGGGAGGCCCAACAATGAGCAGTTCTTC
cdr3_aa: CASSLGGRPNNEQFF

clone_size: -
v_call: TRBV9
d_call: TRBD1
j_call: TRBJ1-5
cdr3_nt: TGTGCCAGCAGCGGAACAGGGGATCAGCCCCAGCATTTT
cdr3_aa: CASSGTGDQPQHF

clone_size: -
v_call: TRBV15
d_call: TRBD2
j_call: TRBJ2-5
cdr3_nt: TGTGCCACCAGCTCCGGGACTAGCGGGAACCCGTGGGGAGAGACCCAGTACTTC
cdr3_aa: CATSSGTSGNPWGETQYF

clone_size: -
v_call: TRBV7-9
d_call: -
j_call: TRBJ2-5
cdr3_nt: TGTGCCAGCAGCCCCCTCAGGGAGACCCAGTACTTC
cdr3_aa: CASSPLRETQYF

clone_size: -
v_call: TRBV4-1
d_call: -
j_call: TRBJ1-2
cdr3_nt: TGCGCCAGCAGCTCAGGACAGTCCCTCTATGGCTACACCTTC
cdr3_aa: CASSSGQSLYGYTF

clone_size: -
v_call: TRBV7-9
d_call: -
j_call: TRBJ2-3
cdr3_nt: TGTGCCAGCAGCTCCGACATCCAAGCGCAGTATTTT
cdr3_aa: CASSSDIQAQYF

clone_size: -
v_call: TRBV28
d_call: -
j_call: TRBJ2-7
cdr3_nt: TGTGCCAGCAGTTTAGGGGGACTTGGCGCCTACGAGCAGTACTTC
cdr3_aa: CASSLGGLGAYEQYF

clone_size: -
v_call: TRBV7-8
d_call: TRBD2
j_call: TRBJ2-2
cdr3_nt: TGTGCCAGCAGCTTAAGCTCTAGCGGGAGGGCCTTGGCCGGGGAGCTGTTTTTT
cdr3_aa: CASSLSSSGRALAGELFF

clone_size: -
v_call: TRBV9
d_call: -
j_call: TRBJ2-2
cdr3_nt: TGTGCCAGCAGCCCCCATCGGGTGGAGAACACCGGGGAGCTGTTTTTT
cdr3_aa: CASSPHRVENTGELFF

clone_size: few
v_call: TRBV7-8
d_call: TRBD1
j_call: TRBJ1-1
cdr3_nt: TGTGCCAGCAGCGCACACAGGGGGAGGAACACTGAAGCTTTCTTT
cdr3_aa: CASSAHRGRNTEAFF

clone_size: -
v_call: TRBV6-5
d_call: -
j_call: TRBJ2-5
cdr3_nt: TGTGCCAGCAGTTACTCCGGGGAGACCCAGTACTTC
cdr3_aa: CASSYSGETQYF

clone_size: -
v_call: TRBV7-9
d_call: TRBD1
j_call: TRBJ2-5
cdr3_nt: TGTGCCAGCAGCTTATTGGGACAGGGGGGGACCCAGTACTTC
cdr3_aa: CASSLLGQGGTQYF

clone_size: -
v_call: TRBV7-6
d_call: TRBD1
j_call: TRBJ1-6
cdr3_nt: TGTGCCAGCAGCTTGGTGACAGGGGAGAATTCACCCCTCCACTTT
cdr3_aa: CASSLVTGENSPLHF

clone_size: -
v_call: TRBV14
d_call: TRBD2
j_call: TRBJ2-1
cdr3_nt: TGTGCCAGCAGCCGTCTGGGACTAGCGGAAGGAAATGAGCAGTTCTTC
cdr3_aa: CASSRLGLAEGNEQFF

clone_size: once
v_call: TRBV28
d_call: -
j_call: TRBJ1-2
cdr3_nt: TGTGCCAGCAGTCCCAGCTATGGCTACACCTTC
cdr3_aa: CASSPSYGYTF

clone_size: -
v_call: TRBV6-1
d_call: -
j_call: TRBJ1-2
cdr3_nt: TGTGCCAGCAGTGGCCGACACGGCTCTAACTATGGCTACACCTTC
cdr3_aa: CASSGRHGSNYGYTF

clone_size: -
v_call: TRBV28
d_call: -
j_call: TRBJ1-2
cdr3_nt: TGTGCCAGCAGTACTACAGGCGCAGGGAACTATGGCTACACCTTC
cdr3_aa: CASSTTGAGNYGYTF

clone_size: once
v_call: TRBV5-1
d_call: TRBD1
j_call: TRBJ2-4
cdr3_nt: TGCGCCAGCAGCCCTAGGACAGGGGGCGGCAAAAACATTCAGTACTTC
cdr3_aa: CASSPRTGGGKNIQYF

clone_size: -
v_call: TRBV28
d_call: TRBD1
j_call: TRBJ2-3
cdr3_nt: TGTGCCAGCAGCCCTCGGGACAGGGCGCAGTATTTT
cdr3_aa: CASSPRDRAQYF

clone_size: -
v_call: TRBV28
d_call: TRBD1
j_call: TRBJ2-7
cdr3_nt: TGTGCCAGCAGTCCTCCTCCGGGACAGGGAGCCTACGAGCAGTACTTC
cdr3_aa: CASSPPPGQGAYEQYF

clone_size: -
v_call: TRBV11-2
d_call: -
j_call: TRBJ2-1
cdr3_nt: TGTGCCAGCAGCCCTCCCCCGGGTCGGGGGGCAGATGAGCAGTTCTTC
cdr3_aa: CASSPPPGRGADEQFF